A selection of T cell receptor beta chains follows, all from one sample in a study of cytomegalovirus exposure and HLA in healthy donors. Clones were sequenced by immunoSEQ multiplex PCR, and TCRdb holds only the in-frame ones, with some missing. The sample shows fewer than 200,000 clones, approximately 80% of them seen only once. The sequenced material came from PBMCs. All receptors derive from a man between 18 and 35 years old in good health and CMV-seropositive. The CDR3 runs from the conserved cysteine through the conserved F or W. D genes are given only for firm matches. Size is stated for part of the rows, as once, few or many counts, or as a class when the clone is expanded.

clone_size,d_call,v_call,j_call,cdr3_nt,cdr3_aa
.,TRBD1,TRBV7-6,TRBJ2-3,TGCGCCAGCAGCTACGGGACAGTAGTAGATACGCAGTATTTT,CASSYGTVVDTQYF
.,TRBD2,TRBV5-4,TRBJ2-2,TGTGCCAGCAGCTTGGGAGCGGGAGTGGTCACCGGGGAGCTGTTTTTT,CASSLGAGVVTGELFF
few,TRBD2,TRBV9,TRBJ2-3,TGTGCCAGCAGCGTAGCGCTAGCGGGAACCTCAGATACGCAGTATTTT,CASSVALAGTSDTQYF
.,.,TRBV11-2,TRBJ2-2,TGTGCCAGCACCCAGGGGTCCGTGAACACCGGGGAGCTGTTTTTT,CASTQGSVNTGELFF
.,TRBD1,TRBV27,TRBJ2-1,TGTGCCAGCAGTTTCGACAGGGTTAACTACAATGAGCAGTTCTTC,CASSFDRVNYNEQFF
once,.,TRBV2,TRBJ1-1,TGTGCCAGCACGGGACACTTGAACACTGAAGCTTTCTTT,CASTGHLNTEAFF
.,TRBD2,TRBV2,TRBJ2-5,TGTGCCAGCAAAAGGTCGGGACTAGCGCTGGAGACCCAGTACTTC,CASKRSGLALETQYF
once,TRBD2,TRBV13,TRBJ2-2,TGTGCCAGCAGAGGAGCGGGGGGGCCCACCGGGGAGCTGTTTTTT,CASRGAGGPTGELFF
.,.,TRBV6-5,TRBJ1-4,TGTGCCAGCAGTTATTCGACAGAGACTGAAAAACTGTTTTTT,CASSYSTETEKLFF
.,TRBD1,TRBV2,TRBJ1-4,TGTGCCAGCAGTGGGGACAGGAATAATGAAAAACTGTTTTTT,CASSGDRNNEKLFF
.,.,TRBV19,TRBJ2-1,TGTGCCAGTAGTCAGGCCCCCGTGGACTCCTACAATGAGCAGTTCTTC,CASSQAPVDSYNEQFF
.,.,TRBV2,TRBJ1-2,TGTGCCAGCAGTCCCCCCCCTCCGACCTTC,CASSPPPPTF
.,TRBD1,TRBV19,TRBJ1-5,TGTGCCAGTAGTGGGACAGGGGGCGGTCAGCCCCAGCATTTT,CASSGTGGGQPQHF
.,.,TRBV27,TRBJ1-3,TGTGCCAGCAGTTTATCCAGATCGTCAGGCTCTGGAAACACCATATATTTT,CASSLSRSSGSGNTIYF
.,.,TRBV7-2,TRBJ2-4,TGTGCCAGCAGCTTATCTCAGGGGCGACTCCGGAGCAAAAACAGTCAGTACTTC,CASSLSQGRLRSKNSQYF
.,.,TRBV5-4,TRBJ2-6,TGTGCCAGCAGCCCCGGTGGGTCTGGGGCCAACGGCCTGACTTTC,CASSPGGSGANGLTF
.,.,TRBV6-1,TRBJ2-1,TGTGCCAGTTCTCTGGCCTGGAATGAGCAGTTCTTC,CASSLAWNEQFF
.,.,TRBV5-4,TRBJ1-1,TGTGCCAGCACCCCCCCCAGGACAGAAAGCACTGAAGCTTTCTTT,CASTPPRTESTEAFF
.,.,TRBV10-2,TRBJ2-1,TGCGCCAGCAGTCCCTCTCGTCGGGATGGTCCCTACAATGAGCAGTTCTTC,CASSPSRRDGPYNEQFF
.,.,TRBV11-2,TRBJ2-2,TGTGCCAGCATCGTAACTAAGCCGAACACCGGGGAGCTGTTTTTT,CASIVTKPNTGELFF
.,.,TRBV7-8,TRBJ2-3,TGTGCCACCCGTACTACCCCCTGGGTCACAGATACGCAGTATTTT,CATRTTPWVTDTQYF
.,.,TRBV30,TRBJ2-3,TGTGCCTGGAGAACAGCTAGCACAGATACGCAGTATTTT,CAWRTASTDTQYF
.,TRBD1,TRBV29-1,TRBJ1-2,TGCAGCGTTGAGGAGACAGGGGCTAACTATGGCTACACCTTC,CSVEETGANYGYTF
.,.,TRBV6-5,TRBJ1-2,TGTGCCAGCAGTTACGGCACCCGAGGGCGCGGTGACGGCTACACCTTC,CASSYGTRGRGDGYTF
few,.,TRBV7-9,TRBJ1-2,TGTGCCAGCAGCTCAGTTGCTGGAGCTAACTATGGCTACACCTTC,CASSSVAGANYGYTF
.,TRBD1,TRBV28,TRBJ1-5,TGTGCCAGCAGTTTCCCCACCACAGGGGGCTCGGGCAATCAGCCCCAGCATTTT,CASSFPTTGGSGNQPQHF
.,.,TRBV6-5,TRBJ1-2,TGTGCCAGCAGTTACGTCGTACAGGGTAACAGTGGCTACACCTTC,CASSYVVQGNSGYTF
.,TRBD1,TRBV7-2,TRBJ1-5,TGTGCCAGCAGCTCAGCCGGGACAGCGGTCGGGCCCCAGCATTTT,CASSSAGTAVGPQHF
.,TRBD2,TRBV5-1,TRBJ2-1,TGCGCCAGCAGCCCAATGACTAGCGGGAGGAACAATGAGCAGTTCTTC,CASSPMTSGRNNEQFF
.,TRBD2,TRBV7-7,TRBJ2-5,TGTGCCAGCAGCCTGGGGCTAGCGGGGGCAGAGACCCAGTACTTC,CASSLGLAGAETQYF
.,.,TRBV27,TRBJ1-2,TGTGCCAGCAGTTTTACGGGAACCGATTTCTATGGCTACACCTTC,CASSFTGTDFYGYTF
.,TRBD2,TRBV7-2,TRBJ2-2,TGTGCCAGCAGCGTGGGACTAGCGGGTGCCCGAAGGACCGGGGAGCTGTTTTTT,CASSVGLAGARRTGELFF
.,TRBD1,TRBV28,TRBJ2-1,TGTGCCAGCAGTTCGCCAGGGGGCGGGGAGTACAATGAGCAGTTCTTC,CASSSPGGGEYNEQFF
.,.,TRBV7-9,TRBJ2-1,TGTGCCAGCAGCTTAAGGGACTCTAACTACAATGAGCAGTTCTTC,CASSLRDSNYNEQFF
.,.,TRBV4-2,TRBJ1-2,TGTGCCAGCAGCCAAGAGTTCAGGGGTCAGGGCTACACCTTC,CASSQEFRGQGYTF
.,.,TRBV19,TRBJ2-1,TGTGCCAGTAGTATCGGGAAAGACAATGAGCAGTTCTTC,CASSIGKDNEQFF
.,.,TRBV12-5,TRBJ2-2,TGTGCTAGTGGTTTGGTACCGGAGCGAACCGGGGAGCTGTTTTTT,CASGLVPERTGELFF
once,.,TRBV18,TRBJ1-1,TGTGCCAGCTCACCAACAGGGTTGAACACTGAAGCTTTCTTT,CASSPTGLNTEAFF
.,TRBD2,TRBV7-2,TRBJ2-5,TGTGCCAGCAGTCCCGATAGTAGCGGGGGGGCGCAGACCCAGTACTTC,CASSPDSSGGAQTQYF
.,.,TRBV7-8,TRBJ2-4,TGTGCCAGCAGCTTAAGGCAGGGGAGAAACAAAAACATTCAGTACTTC,CASSLRQGRNKNIQYF
.,.,TRBV6-5,TRBJ1-3,TGTGCCAGCAGTTACCCGGAGAAAGGAAACACCATATATTTT,CASSYPEKGNTIYF
.,.,TRBV15,TRBJ2-7,TGTGCCACCAGCAAACAGGGTCCCTACGAGCAGTACTTC,CATSKQGPYEQYF